This entry features one T cell receptor beta chain sequence. Its antigen is currently unknown. This sample stems from a study of OX40 agonist ivuxolimab in advanced cancers. Study in general: Hepatocellular carcinoma, melanoma, renal cell or head and neck cancer affected the dose-escalation patients. Study-wide points: Low normalized clonal expansion also occurred in some nonresponding patients. At doses 0.1 to 3.0 mg/kg, CD4+ and CD8+ clones expanded.

Per germline, CDR1 MRHNA and CDR2 SNTAGT. This CDR3 is built from 16 residues. Profiled with immunoSEQ multiplex PCR; TCRdb holds only in-frame clones, not every one. The sample carries about 82,000 clones, over 80% recorded once. At baseline, cycle 4 day 1, and cycle 7 day 1, blood was sampled. The receptor was isolated from an adult with an advanced solid tumor such as melanoma, head and neck, liver or kidney cancer. The V call is TRBV6-4, the J call TRBJ2-5; a possible D gene is TRBD2 (6 bases). The J call may be incorrect, as the DNA end agrees better with TRBJ2-7. The sequenced sample was CD4+ or CD8+ T cells sorted from blood, obtained in a trial of the OX40 agonist ivuxolimab. CDR3 sequence: CASSDDGSAGTYEQYF. The CDR3 DNA sequence: TGTGCCAGCAGTGACGATGGGTCAGCGGGCACCTACGAGCAGTACTTC.